This TCR beta chain was recorded in a study of shared clonotypes between healthy human individuals (dated by TCRdb to 2018 to 2021). About the full investigation: The cohort comprised a couple of women and three men aged 18 to 49 years. To increase sequencing depth and limit assay-specific biases, TCR repertoire library preparation and sequencing were carried out by different laboratories using diverse techniques. To estimate repertoire size and how much clonotypes are shared between individuals, the study performed deep sequencing of blood TCR repertoires from 4 to 6 healthy adults. Leukapheresis yielded between about 0.85 and 10 billion PBMCs per donor.

Using the deep immunoSEQ assay, multiplex PCR amplified TCR CDR3 regions from genomic DNA. Genomic DNA extracted from each cell subset was distributed evenly over all wells of several immunoSEQ 96-well plates, and each plate served as one replicate. For unsorted PBMC, around 300 ng genomic DNA, equal to 25,000 to 35,000 T cell genomes, was loaded into each replicate PCR. Ten immunoSEQ deep assay plates were used to sequence unsorted PBMC genomic DNA. The purified libraries were quantified using a Qubit 3.0 fluorometer, sized with a Bioanalyzer 2100, and then quantified again using the KAPA Library Quantification kit. Every immunoSEQ 96-well plate was sequenced on a separate single-read 150-cycle Illumina NextSeq 550 flow cell. Per the authors' processing: Because the immunoSEQ output held only junctional sequences and lacked quality scores, the filtering could not match the filtering applied to full-length reads. To assign V/J genes and CDR3, sequences were annotated against IMGT germline references using PyIR, a Python wrapper for IgBLAST v1.9. Reads were filtered out if the reads had weak V/J assignments (E-value above 1e-6), no CDR3, stop codons, out-of-frame junctions, or ambiguous translated residues. A V3J clonotype was defined by an identical inferred V gene, J gene, and CDR3 amino acid sequence. Percentage overlap between repertoires was computed as shared unique clonotypes divided by the size of the smaller repertoire. Three approaches were used to assess repertoire richness: RTK rarefaction, the Chao1 estimator, and Recon v2.1 estimates of unobserved clonotypes. Not all clones reach the TCRdb copy of this immuneACCESS table, which keeps in-frame sequences only. Checked studies attribute under half of the gap to unresolved V genes and leave the rest unexplained. V, J and clone size reflect that table, while D and trimming were determined from the DNA. The sample data list 400,000 to 500,000 clones, and less than 80% of these were observed just once. About an eighth of the sample goes to the ten largest clones.

Beyond this particular receptor, the publication reports: Sampling was limited to blood, and TCR repertoires in tissue likely differ from TCR repertoires in blood. Because the study included a small number of donors, the genetic and exposure-history diversity represented was limited. Pairwise subsampling led to the expectation that sequencing depth would affect the degree of clonotype sharing among donors.

The donors were healthy, HIV-negative adults who had no recently reported acute infections or vaccinations. Only Caucasian adults living in Nashville, Tennessee, USA were represented among the donors. For unsorted samples, 75 million to 100 million PBMCs were counted and genomic DNA was extracted with the QIAamp DNA Blood Mini kit. After blood collection by leukapheresis, PBMCs were isolated using Ficoll-Histopaque density gradient centrifugation and then cryopreserved in the vapor phase of liquid nitrogen. V and J are truncated by 4 bases and 8 bases respectively, leaving an intervening sequence of 14 bases. Its CDR3 holds 13 amino acids, cysteine through phenylalanine. Only the CDR3 part of the read is kept: 39 bases, read in frame from the first base. The germline V gene sets CDR1 to MDHEN and CDR2 to SYDVKM. The table lists this clone with a count of one. Its antigen specificity is not known. No base quality information exists; no much larger clone differs at one position.

The receptor comes from a middle-aged woman in good health. Some clones in this sample may be carry-over from other donors' samples. The rearrangement combines TRBV28 with TRBJ1-1, and possibly TRBD1, on 5 matching bases. The sample comprised PBMCs. The DNA sequence is as follows: TGTGCCAGCAGTTCGGGGCCCCCCAGCGAAGCTTTCTTT. It is translated as CASSSGPPSEAFF.